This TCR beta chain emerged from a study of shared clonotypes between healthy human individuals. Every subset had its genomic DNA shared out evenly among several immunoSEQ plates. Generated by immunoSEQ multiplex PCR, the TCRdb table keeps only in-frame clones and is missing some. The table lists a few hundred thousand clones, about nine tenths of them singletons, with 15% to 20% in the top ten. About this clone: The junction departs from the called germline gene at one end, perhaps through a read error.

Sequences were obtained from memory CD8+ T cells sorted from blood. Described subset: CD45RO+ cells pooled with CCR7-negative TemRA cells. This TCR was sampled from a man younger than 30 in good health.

The CDR3: CASSLGGRTGTDTQYF. As DNA, the CDR3 is TGTGCTAGCAGCTTAGGGGGGAGGACGGGAACAGATACGCAGTATTTT. The chain combines TRBV7-7 with TRBJ2-3; D possibly uses TRBD1 or TRBD2 (6 bases each). The CDR3 runs 16 residues. The germline gives CDR1 SSHAT, CDR2 FNYEAQ (reference sequence).